Sequencing of this T cell receptor (beta chain) was carried out in a study of blood T cells in healthy people across ages (dated by TCRdb to the mid-2010s). Background for the entire study: In model experiments, roughly one uniquely barcoded TCR beta cDNA molecule per two T cells was captured by template switching. Donors of different ages were randomly distributed across sequencing lanes to avoid experimental bias. For two donors (one aged 18 to 30 and one aged 80 or older), the study analyzed two additional independent replicas of 1 million unique cDNA reads from the same blood draw. Donors were grouped into four age groups: young (average roughly 17 years), middle-aged (39), aged (around 60) and long-lived (approximately 81). The study measured age-related changes in TCR beta repertoire diversity using deep sequencing normalized with unique cDNA molecular identifiers. General study outcomes and caveats: Estimates of total diversity based on one million sequenced T cells were considered lower bounds and underestimates. The percentage of naive T cells measured by flow cytometry correlated strongly with observed TCR beta diversity. Donor CMV infection status was unknown, potentially confounding age-related changes in expanded clonotypes. Compared with the aged group, the long-lived group had more naive CD4+ T cells, fewer expanded clones and increased TCR diversity, suggesting age selection. As age increased, observed TCR beta diversity per million T cells dropped in a roughly linear way, and a significant reduction was already evident by age about 40. Since profiling was done on bulk unsorted PBMCs, naive and antigen-experienced compartments could not be conclusively compared.

Donors were under 40 systemically healthy Caucasian individuals from Russia aged roughly 6 to 100 years. Roughly 11 milliliters of peripheral blood were drawn from each donor into EDTA-treated Vacutainer tubes. Ficoll-Paque density-gradient centrifugation was used to isolate PBMCs, with at least 6 million obtained per sample. Trizol reagent was used to extract total RNA from the PBMCs, yielding at least 5.5 micrograms per sample. For every donor, flow cytometry on a PBMC aliquot measured the percentage of naive CD45RAhigh/CD27high T cells. Preparation of the library involved 5' RACE. Sequencing instrument: Illumina HiSeq 2500. The second PCR ran for about 7 to 11 cycles and used a J-beta primer mix along with a sample-barcoded 5' primer. A unique molecular identifier was introduced onto each TCR beta cDNA molecule by a template-switch 5' adaptor carrying 12 random nucleotides. Each sample yielded at least 3 million CDR3-containing paired-end reads. First-strand cDNA was synthesized from all RNA with the Mint cDNA synthesis kit, primed by a TRBC-specific oligonucleotide. Following uracil-DNA glycosylase treatment, a first 18-cycle PCR with universal primers M1SS and BC2_uni_R was performed on all cDNA. In the source study's methods: Normalization of each sample was performed by random selection of 1 million high-quality reads, each carrying a distinct molecular identifier. Reads with shared molecular identifiers were discarded instead of being binned into consensus sequences. CDR3 identification, clonotype clustering and error correction used MiTCR with a Q25 quality threshold and the strictest error-elimination algorithm. A nonparametric unseen species model with Euler transformation was used to estimate a lower bound on total TCR beta diversity. TCRdb trimmed the raw reads at Q25, called clones with MiXCR and kept productive beta chains. Entries that share a CDR3 protein sequence are merged under the most common genes and DNA. V and J calls and clone size were set by TCRdb, not the authors. Present in this sample are 1,500,000 or so distinct CDR3 sequences, roughly 59% of which were seen just once. The ten most abundant clones make up approximately 7% of the sample.

On this clonotype: The antigen it recognizes is unknown. No clone much larger than this one lies a single base away; base qualities are absent.

Sequences were obtained from blood. This TCR was recovered from a man younger than 30 in good health.

The DNA sequence is TGCGCCAGCGGCCTTTTACTCCAGGGGGCCTATGGCTACACCTTC. This encodes CASGLLLQGAYGYTF. The chain couples TRBV4-1 to TRBJ1-2; 8 bases in between match TRBD1. V lost 8 bases and J lost 4 bases, and the count of bases not matched to a germline gene is 12. From the germline V gene, CDR1 is MGHRA and CDR2 is YSYEKL. The CDR3 has 15 amino acids, counting the end cysteine and phenylalanine. Only the CDR3 region is kept as DNA, spanning 45 bases read in frame from base 1.